A few counts support the clone carrying this T cell receptor beta chain. These data come from a study of T-cell memory formation after mild COVID-19. V dropped 0 bases and J dropped 5 bases, with 6 bases sitting between them. The CDR3 has 13 amino acids. Germline assignment: CDR1 SGDLS and CDR2 YYNGEE. TCRdb used MiXCR to reprocess the 5' RACE reads, holding one entry per CDR3 protein. The table includes about 410,000 distinct CDR3 sequences, more than 20% detected once. The sample was PBMCs or a T cell subset sorted from them (not recorded which). This receptor was taken from an adult woman who had mild COVID-19 (a few samples of this study predate the infection). Cell type and time point are not known. The J gene is TRBJ2-1, the V gene TRBV9; D is perhaps TRBD2 (6 bases). CDR3 in amino acids: CASSVGGDNEQFF. For the CDR3, the DNA is TGTGCCAGCAGCGTAGGGGGGGACAATGAGCAGTTCTTC.